Included here is one T cell receptor beta chain sequence, with context. The table came from immunoSEQ multiplex PCR; TCRdb's copy has only in-frame clones and leaves some out. The data contain 95,000 to 120,000 clones, 90% of them singletons. CD4+CD25+CD127- Tregs, CD4+CD25- non-Tregs, CD4 and CD8 cells were sorted. Germline V gene sequence: CDR1 ENHRY, CDR2 SYGVKD. J gave up 5 bases and V 1 base, and 6 bases lay outside the gene matches. The CDR3 runs to 15 residues. These data originate in a study of Tregs in tolerant kidney transplant recipients. The chain recombines TRBV10-3 with TRBJ2-5; TRBD2 aligns across 8 bases. The receptor was isolated from a human donor who received a combined kidney and bone marrow transplant. Sequences were derived from CD4+ T cells from blood, sampled before the transplant. CDR3 sequence (DNA): TGTGCCATCAGTGAGTTGACGGGGGGGCCGGAGACCCAGTACTTC. This sequence encodes CAISELTGGPETQYF.